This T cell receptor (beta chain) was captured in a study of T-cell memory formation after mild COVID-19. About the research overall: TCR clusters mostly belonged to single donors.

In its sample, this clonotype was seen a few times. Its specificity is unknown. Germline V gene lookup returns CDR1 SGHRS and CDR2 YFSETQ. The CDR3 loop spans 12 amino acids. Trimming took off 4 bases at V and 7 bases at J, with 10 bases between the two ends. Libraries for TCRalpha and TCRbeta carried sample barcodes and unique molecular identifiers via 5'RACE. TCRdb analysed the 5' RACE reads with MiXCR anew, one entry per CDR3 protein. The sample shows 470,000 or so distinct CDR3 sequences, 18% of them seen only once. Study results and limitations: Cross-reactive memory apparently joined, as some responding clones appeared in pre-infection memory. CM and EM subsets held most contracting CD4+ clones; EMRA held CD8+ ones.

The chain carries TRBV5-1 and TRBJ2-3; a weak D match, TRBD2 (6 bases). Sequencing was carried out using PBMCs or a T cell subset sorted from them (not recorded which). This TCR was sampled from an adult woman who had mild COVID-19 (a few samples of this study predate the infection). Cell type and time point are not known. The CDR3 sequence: CASSGGPNTQYF. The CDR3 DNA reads TGCGCCAGCAGCGGAGGGCCGAATACGCAGTATTTT.